Sequencing of this T cell receptor beta chain was carried out in a study of blood T cell repertoires in COVID-19. In the study's own analysis: Estimation of nucleated cell counts relied on the amplification of reference gene primers. Assay used: immunoSEQ multiplex PCR; TCRdb lists only in-frame clones, some missing. V and J calls and clone size are copied from that table; D and trimming were computed from the DNA. The sample holds around 250,000 clones, 86% seen once. With V trimmed by 3 bases and J by 2 bases, 3 bases remained unmatched. Germline assignment: CDR1 SQVTM and CDR2 ANQGSEA. The CDR3 has 14 amino acids.

The specimen sequenced was peripheral blood. This TCR was sampled from a woman aged 60-70 years who had recovered from COVID-19. The rearrangement joins TRBV29-1 to TRBJ2-3; 9 bases match TRBD2. CDR3 region: CSVDLAGNTDTQYF. In DNA, the CDR3 is TGCAGCGTTGATCTAGCGGGGAACACAGATACGCAGTATTTT.